The present TCR beta chain was sequenced within a study of shared clonotypes between healthy human individuals. Study details: Each donor contributed plates that comprised three CD4 naive, three CD4 memory, two CD8 naive and one CD8 memory.

The method was immunoSEQ multiplex PCR; TCRdb's version includes in-frame clones alone and lacks a portion of them. The data contain about 820,000 clones, roughly 92% of them singletons. In the naive CD8 group, cells lacked CD45RO and were positively selected for CCR7, so terminally differentiated effector memory CD45RA+ cells were left out. The V end lost 6 bases, the J end lost 4 bases, and 16 bases lay between the germline ends. Looked up from germline, CDR1 is MNHEY and CDR2 is SVGAGI. The CDR3 totals 15 residues. The clonotype was recovered from a man aged 30 to 39 in good health. The chain couples TRBV6-5 to TRBJ2-1, with D perhaps TRBD2 (6 bases). The sequenced sample was naive CD8+ T cells sorted from blood. This CDR3 reads CASSAGSPSYNEQFF. In DNA form, the CDR3 reads TGTGCCAGCAGCGCCGGGAGCCCCTCTTACAATGAGCAGTTCTTC.